Below, 22 T cell receptor beta chains from the same sample are listed, as sequenced in a study of CXCR3-negative and CXCR3-positive naive CD8 T cells. UMI-tagged TRB cDNA libraries were built via 5' RACE. TCRdb reprocessed the 5' RACE reads, with one entry per CDR3 protein and no DNA. Its clone listing holds approximately 66,000 distinct CDR3 sequences. The specimen was naive CXCR3- CD8+ T cells from blood. Indicated subset: CD45RO-CCR7+CD27+CD95- naive CD8+ T cells lacking CXCR3 (TNR3-). The receptors here all came from a human donor in good health. Some clones in this sample may be carry-over from other donors' samples.

The chain is built from TRBV4-1 and TRBJ2-7; TCRdb calls TRBD2, which cannot be checked without DNA. This CDR3 spans 13 amino acids. Per the germline V gene, CDR1 is MGHRA and CDR2 is YSYEKL. CDR3: CASSARRGYEQYF.

This chain joins TRBV21-1 and TRBJ2-1; TCRdb names TRBD2, which stays unverified in the absence of DNA. TRBV21-1 has pseudogene status. The CDR3 is made up of 18 amino acids. The CDR3 loop reads CASSTGSSGRNTYNEQFF.

The J gene is TRBJ2-4, the V gene TRBV12-3 or TRBV12-4. The CDR3 runs 16 residues. CDR3 protein: CASCLQTPKAKNIQYF.

J is TRBJ2-3 and V is TRBV2; the D call of TRBD2 rests on TCRdb alone, since no DNA is present to check it. The CDR3 loop spans 15 amino acids. The V gene's germline CDR1 is SNHLY and CDR2 FYNNEI. CDR3 protein: CASLSSGRHLDTQYF.

V usage is TRBV29-1 and J usage is TRBJ2-1; the TCRdb call, TRBD2, lacks DNA for checking. The CDR3 runs 14 residues. The germline CDR1 and CDR2 sequences are SQVTM and ANQGSEA. The CDR3 sequence is CSVTSGRIYNEQFF.

V usage is TRBV7-9 and J usage is TRBJ1-1. The CDR3 length is 14 residues. Germline V CDR1 and CDR2: SEHNR, FQNEAQ (reference sequence). The CDR3 sequence: CASSFLEGNTEAFF.

The chain carries TRBV9 and TRBJ2-1; TCRdb proposes TRBD2, but this gene call is untestable without DNA. In germline, CDR1 is SGDLS, CDR2 YYNGEE. This CDR3 has 20 amino acids. CDR3 in amino acids: CASSVGGTSAVFLSDNEQFF.

This rearrangement joins TRBV5-1 to TRBJ2-7; lacking DNA, the TRBD1 call made by TCRdb goes unchecked. Germline assignment: CDR1 SGHRS and CDR2 YFSETQ. The CDR3 runs to 13 residues. This CDR3 reads CASSPGTQYEQYF.

The chain carries TRBV7-9 and TRBJ1-1. Germline CDR1 is SEHNR and CDR2 is FQNEAQ (reference sequence). This CDR3 spans 12 amino acids. CDR3 loop: CASSFKDTEAFF. Supplemented by reference TRBV7-9 and TRBJ1-1, the full variable domain reads DTGVSQNPRHKITKRGQNVTFRCDPISEHNRLYWYRQTLGQGPEFLTYFQNEAQLEKSRLLSDRFSAERPKGSFSTLEIQRTEQGDSAMYLCASSFKDTEAFFGQGTRLTVV.

This sequence joins TRBV20-1 and TRBJ1-1. The CDR3 has 12 residues. Germline V lookup: CDR1 DFQATT, CDR2 SNEGSKA (reference sequence). This chain's CDR3 is CSALSEHTEAFF.

The chain uses TRBV20-1 and TRBJ2-5; as DNA is missing, the TRBD1 call by TCRdb cannot be tested. From germline, CDR1 is DFQATT and CDR2 SNEGSKA (reference sequence). This CDR3 is 12 amino acids long. CDR3 protein: CSAIRGAETQYF.

The genes are TRBV29-1 and TRBJ1-1; TCRdb outputs TRBD1, but without DNA this stays unchecked. CDR1 and CDR2 (germline): SQVTM, ANQGSEA. The CDR3 is 12 residues long. This CDR3 reads CSVVGQNTEAFF.

The chain links TRBV19 to TRBJ1-5; TCRdb names TRBD1, which stays unverified in the absence of DNA. In germline, CDR1 is LNHDA, CDR2 SQIVND (reference sequence). The CDR3 spans 17 residues. The CDR3 loop is CASSRGADPKSNQPQHF.

V is TRBV7-3 and J is TRBJ2-1; TCRdb lists TRBD2, though no DNA is available to test this call. This CDR3 spans 14 amino acids. The germline V gene encodes CDR1 SGHTA and CDR2 FQGTGA. CDR3 residues: CASSLHREGGEQFF.

The chain combines TRBV14 with TRBJ2-1. The germline V gene has CDR1 SGHDN and CDR2 FVKESK. This CDR3 is 15 amino acids long. The CDR3 protein is CASSQSRGSYNEQFF.

The chain couples TRBV28 to TRBJ2-5; TCRdb selects TRBD2, and the lack of DNA leaves this call unchecked. Germline V gene sequence: CDR1 MDHEN, CDR2 SYDVKM. This CDR3 contains 15 residues. CDR3: CASSAYLAGAETQYF.

The chain's CDR3 is CSVQIDGSYEQYF. The chain combines TRBV29-1 with TRBJ2-7. The germline V gene has CDR1 SQVTM and CDR2 ANQGSEA. This CDR3 region has 13 residues.

The chain recombines TRBV27 with TRBJ2-1. Germline values: CDR1 MNHEY, CDR2 SMNVEV (reference sequence). The CDR3 is made up of 14 amino acids. This CDR3 reads CASSLRNPYNEQFF.

The chain is built from TRBV5-1 and TRBJ2-7; the D call of TRBD2 rests on TCRdb alone, since no DNA is present to check it. The CDR3 loop spans 15 amino acids. Looked up from germline, CDR1 is SGHRS and CDR2 is YFSETQ. The CDR3 sequence: CASRYSSASSYEQYF.

J is TRBJ1-6 and V is TRBV19; TCRdb names TRBD1, which stays unverified in the absence of DNA. This CDR3 has 16 residues. The germline CDR1 and CDR2 sequences are LNHDA and SQIVND (reference sequence). The CDR3 is CASSLSGTDYHSPLHF. Based on the CDR3 plus reference TRBV19 and TRBJ1-6, the full variable domain is DGGITQSPKYLFRKEGQNVTLSCEQNLNHDAMYWYRQDPGQGLRLIYYSQIVNDFQKGDIAEGYSVSREKKESFPLTVTSAQKNPTAFYLCASSLSGTDYHSPLHFGNGTRLTVT.

The chain is built from TRBV7-2 and TRBJ2-7; the TRBD2 assignment by TCRdb is unverifiable without DNA. This CDR3 has 15 residues. Germline V lookup: CDR1 SGHTA, CDR2 FQGNSA. This CDR3 reads CASSDGLALSYEQYF.

This rearrangement joins TRBV6-5 to TRBJ1-1. The germline gives CDR1 MNHEY, CDR2 SVGAGI. The length of the CDR3 is 13 residues. CDR3 sequence: CASSLGLNTEAFF.